This passage covers 3 T cell receptor beta chains from one sample sequenced in a study of shared clonotypes between healthy human individuals. TCRdb's copy holds only in-frame clones and misses some; the assay was immunoSEQ multiplex PCR. The sample holds around 1.1 million clones; 70% to 80% are singletons and the top ten take 0.5% to 0.65%. The sequenced material came from memory CD4+ T cells from PBMCs. Indicated subset: CD45RA-negative fraction. The receptors originated from a man aged 18 to 30 in good health. Some clones in this sample may be carry-over from other donors' samples.

V and J are TRBV7-9 and TRBJ2-3, with D possibly being TRBD1 or TRBD2 (5 bases each). From germline, CDR1 is SEHNR and CDR2 FQNEAQ (reference sequence). This CDR3 region has 16 residues. The ends were cut back, 7 bases at V and 2 bases at J, with 19 bases in the middle. The CDR3 here is CASTPWGNSYTDTQYF. CDR3 in DNA: TGTGCCAGCACCCCCTGGGGGAACTCCTACACAGATACGCAGTATTTT.

The chain is built from TRBV5-4 and TRBJ2-1, with TRBD2 as a possible D gene (6 bases). Germline CDR1 is SGHNT and CDR2 is YYREEE (reference sequence). The CDR3 covers 15 residues. V was clipped by 0 bases and J by 4 bases, with 11 bases between them. CDR3 residues: CASSLGGGTYNEQFF. CDR3 DNA: TGTGCCAGCAGCTTGGGCGGAGGGACTTACAATGAGCAGTTCTTC.

The rearrangement links TRBV5-5 to TRBJ2-2, with D maybe TRBD2 (5 bases). The CDR3 is 14 amino acids. Germline values: CDR1 SGHKS, CDR2 YYEKEE (reference sequence). V was cut by 4 bases and J by 7 bases, with 14 bases left in between. DNA for the CDR3: TGTGCCAGCAGCCCCGGCCGGACTTACGGGGAGCTGTTTTTT. Protein: CASSPGRTYGELFF.